The 3 T cell receptor beta chains below come from one sample, sequenced in a study of breast tumors, draining lymph nodes, adjacent tissues. Breast cancer patients provided tissue from their axillary draining lymph nodes. MiXCR, applied by TCRdb to the multiplex PCR reads, yields one record per CDR3 protein. The sample lists 190,000 or so distinct CDR3 sequences; approximately 30% were seen once. The sequenced sample consisted of axillary lymph node tissue. The receptor source for this set is a female donor with breast cancer. Some clones in this sample may be carry-over from other donors' samples.

This clonotype was seen at least ten times. The chain carries TRBV6-1 and TRBJ2-7; TRBD2 might be the D (5 bases). V gave up 6 bases and J gave up 6 bases, with 18 bases separating them. CDR1 and CDR2 (germline): MNHNS, SASEGT. The CDR3 has 14 residues. The CDR3 nucleotides are TGTGCCAGCAGCGACTCAACCTGGGCGGGCGAGCAGTACTTC. It codes for CASSDSTWAGEQYF.

This clonotype was detected many times. This sequence joins TRBV20-1 and TRBJ1-4; D call uncertain. V lost 3 bases, J lost 2 bases, and 7 bases lay in between. Per the germline V gene, CDR1 is DFQATT and CDR2 is SNEGSKA (reference sequence). This CDR3 contains 13 residues. The CDR3 DNA is TGCAGTGCTAGTATCCTTACTAATGAAAAACTGTTTTTT. As protein: CSASILTNEKLFF.

This rearrangement joins TRBV2 to TRBJ1-2; tentative D call: TRBD1 (6 bases). CDR3 size: 15 residues. CDR1 is SNHLY and CDR2 is FYNNEI in the germline V gene. The V end was cut by 1 base, the J end by 5 bases, with 14 bases between. The CDR3 reads CASSEEAGAGYGYTF. CDR3 sequence (DNA): TGTGCCAGCAGTGAAGAGGCAGGGGCTGGGTATGGCTACACCTTC.